This T cell receptor (beta chain) is drawn from a study of blood T cell repertoires in COVID-19. Study background: Researchers got acute and convalescent COVID-19 samples from the United States, Italy and Spain. T cells, B-cell-depleted T cells, or PBMCs provided the cDNA or gDNA that served as material.

This CDR3 has 16 amino acids. With 1 base clipped from V and 2 bases from J, the junction kept 5 bases outside the gene matches. The germline V gene has CDR1 SGHDN and CDR2 FVKESK. In the original analysis: Using reference gene primer amplification, nucleated cell counts were estimated. Method: immunoSEQ multiplex PCR; TCRdb's copy keeps in-frame clones and lacks some. The D gene and trimming were derived from the DNA, and the V and J assignments and clone size from that table. The data contain about 140,000 clones, roughly 80% of them singletons. The chain has TRBV14 and TRBJ2-3; 8 positions match TRBD2. This TCR derives from a man aged 45-65 years with acute or convalescent COVID-19. The sequenced sample was peripheral blood. The CDR3 coding sequence is TGTGCCAGCAGCCAAGCGGCGGGGGGCTACACAGATACGCAGTATTTT. This gives the protein CASSQAAGGYTDTQYF.